The present entry profiles one T cell receptor (beta chain) with its context. The antigen remains undetermined. Assay version v3.0 of immunoSEQ was used, and it was run at survey level. Produced via immunoSEQ multiplex PCR; TCRdb's table is partial and in-frame only. This sample yields approximately 28,000 clones, of which 87% are seen a single time; 0.9% to 1.2% belongs to the top ten. Per donor, at least one pre-ART and at least two post-ART PBMC samples were obtained. V was clipped by 4 bases and J by 3 bases, with 17 bases between them. The CDR3 sequence is 17 residues long. Germline V gene data show CDR1 as SGHRS and CDR2 as YFSETQ. This entry comes from a study of long-term antiretroviral therapy in people with HIV. Study-level points and caveats: Post-ART diversity increased but stayed below transplant donor controls. Older ART regimens were possibly in use when the blood was collected between about 2003 and 2017. Pre-ART clonal expansions dominated every time point's repertoire.

The sample was unsorted PBMCs, taken 2 years after starting antiretroviral therapy. The chain has TRBV5-1 and TRBJ2-6; TRBD1 is a possible D gene (5 bases). The clonotype was recovered from a man in his forties or fifties with HIV. CDR3 sequence (DNA): TGCGCCAGCAGCCCGCCGACAGTTAGTGGTGGGGCCAACGTCCTGACTTTC. It translates to CASSPPTVSGGANVLTF.